This TCR beta chain emerged from a study of blood T cell repertoires in COVID-19. The overall study: Samples taken during acute and convalescent COVID-19 were collected in the United States, Italy and Spain. Sources were T cells, B-cell-depleted T cells, or PBMCs; the material itself was cDNA or gDNA.

Participants' own reports of clinical history determined their cohort assignment. This clone was found once. In the source study's methods: For nucleated cells, counts were estimated from reference gene primer amplification. Only in-frame clones appear in the TCRdb table, and some are missing; sequencing was by immunoSEQ multiplex PCR. From that table come the V and J calls and clone size; the DNA was used to work out D and trimming. The sample has fewer than 200,000 clones; roughly 80% are singletons. The J segment lost 4 bases and the V segment lost 4 bases, leaving 4 bases of the junction unmatched. The germline V gene encodes CDR1 SGHVS and CDR2 FNYEAQ. This CDR3 is built from 15 residues.

Sample: PBMCs or T cells enriched from blood (not recorded which). The origin of this receptor is a man over 45 who had recovered from COVID-19. The chain joins TRBV7-6 to TRBJ2-1; 10 bases agree with TRBD1. CDR3 sequence (DNA): TGTGCCAGCAGCTCTAGGACAGGGGGGTACAATGAGCAGTTCTTC. It encodes CASSSRTGGYNEQFF.